This TCR beta chain was recorded in a study of cytomegalovirus exposure and HLA in healthy donors. V shed 4 bases, J shed 5 bases, and the junction held 7 bases outside the gene matches. This CDR3 contains 14 residues. Germline V gene data show CDR1 as SGHRS and CDR2 as YFSETQ. Researchers ran the PCR with 60 Vbeta and 13 Jbeta primers. The table came from immunoSEQ multiplex PCR; TCRdb's copy has only in-frame clones and leaves some out. This table holds about 190,000 clones, approximately 78% found once. Comments on this clone: Its antigen remains unknown.

Study outcomes and limitations: It was reported that TCR beta sequences correctly inferred the HLA-A and HLA-B alleles for most subjects. Cytomegalovirus-associated status was assigned to 150 to 200 TCR beta chains. Later analysis found that TCR beta chains associated with HLA were more clonally expanded than other, equally common chains.

The source material was PBMCs. The receptor's source is a woman aged 18-35 years in good health and CMV-seronegative. V and J are TRBV5-1 and TRBJ1-1; 8 bases fit TRBD1. CDR3 bases: TGCGCCAGCAGCGGGACAGGCCGAGGGACTGAAGCTTTCTTT. This translates into CASSGTGRGTEAFF.